Shown below are 8 T cell receptor beta chains from a single sample sequenced in a study of Graves' ophthalmopathy and Graves' hyperthyroidism. RNA transcripts provided the template for amplifying TCR beta CDR3 regions. A first-round RT-PCR used HTBI primers, followed by a second-round multiplex PCR. TCRdb itself ran the multiplex PCR reads through MiXCR, one entry per CDR3 protein. Seen here are about 400,000 distinct CDR3 sequences, about 17% observed once, and the top ten hold approximately 1.4%. Sequencing input: peripheral blood. Receptors originate from a woman aged 18-29 years with Graves' ophthalmopathy.

This clonotype was counted a few times. The chain uses TRBV12-3 or TRBV12-4 and TRBJ1-1; the D gene is possibly TRBD1 (5 bases). V was cut by 5 bases and J by 1 base, with 11 bases left in between. The CDR3 sequence is 14 residues long. In nucleotides, the CDR3 is TGTGCCAGCAGTCCGGACACATGGAACACTGAAGCTTTCTTT. It translates to CASSPDTWNTEAFF.

Ten or more counts support this clonotype. This chain links TRBV30 with TRBJ1-3; D may be TRBD1 (5 bases). The germline gives CDR1 GTSNPN, CDR2 SVGIG (reference sequence). The CDR3 runs 13 residues. V dropped 2 bases and J dropped 7 bases, with 12 bases sitting between them. The CDR3 loop reads CAWSWSRDNTIYF. DNA for the CDR3: TGTGCCTGGAGTTGGTCCAGGGACAACACCATATATTTT.

V is TRBV30 and J is TRBJ1-6, with D possibly TRBD1 on 5 matching bases. The CDR3 has 15 residues. Trimming removed 0 bases at V and 8 bases at J, with 14 bases between. From germline, CDR1 is GTSNPN and CDR2 SVGIG (reference sequence). The DNA of the CDR3 is TGTGCCTGGAGTGTAAGCGGGGCGGATTATTCACCCCTCCACTTT. This codes for CAWSVSGADYSPLHF. The full variable domain, in which reference TRBV30 and TRBJ1-6 provide the parts outside the CDR3, is SQTIHQWPATLVQPVGSPLSLECTVEGTSNPNLYWYRQAAGRGLQLLFYSVGIGQISSEVPQNLSASRPQDRQFILSSKKLLLSDSGFYLCAWSVSGADYSPLHFGNGTRLTVT.

This chain uses TRBV29-1 with TRBJ1-1; D is perhaps TRBD1 (6 bases). The germline V gene encodes CDR1 SQVTM and CDR2 ANQGSEA. The CDR3 is made up of 13 amino acids. V lost 2 bases and J 1 base, leaving 8 bases between the germline ends. The CDR3 bases are TGCAGCGTTGAATGGGGGCAGAACACTGAAGCTTTCTTT. This encodes CSVEWGQNTEAFF.

This chain uses TRBV7-9 with TRBJ2-7; 9 positions agree with TRBD1. Germline V gene lookup returns CDR1 SEHNR and CDR2 FQNEAQ (reference sequence). The ends lost 5 bases at V and 1 base at J; junction bases unmatched: 3. The CDR3 length is 14 residues. The CDR3 loop is CASSRDRDSYEQYF. The CDR3 DNA follows: TGTGCCAGCAGCCGGGACAGGGATTCCTACGAGCAGTACTTC.

At least ten counts were recorded for this clonotype. The chain recombines TRBV27 with TRBJ2-2; D may be TRBD1 or TRBD2 (6 bases each). V lost 1 base and J 4 bases, leaving 13 bases between the germline ends. The CDR3 loop spans 16 amino acids. From germline, CDR1 is MNHEY and CDR2 SMNVEV (reference sequence). CDR3 sequence: CASSLFPGASTGELFF. The CDR3 DNA sequence: TGTGCCAGCAGTTTATTCCCGGGGGCGAGCACCGGGGAGCTGTTTTTT.

In this sample, this clonotype turned up many times. The V and J genes are TRBV28 and TRBJ1-2, with D uncertain. The germline CDR1 and CDR2 sequences are MDHEN and SYDVKM. V was pared by 6 bases and J by 2 bases, with 16 bases between. The CDR3 has 15 amino acids. The CDR3 loop reads CASRTSGFSNYGYTF. The CDR3 DNA sequence: TGTGCCAGCAGAACCTCCGGGTTCTCGAACTATGGCTACACCTTC.

The CDR3 bases are TGTGCCAGCAGCTTACGACATCCGGACACTGAAGCTTTCTTT. Its translation: CASSLRHPDTEAFF. This sequence joins TRBV7-3 and TRBJ1-1; no firm D call. In germline, CDR1 is SGHTA, CDR2 FQGTGA. V shed 2 bases and J shed 3 bases, with 10 bases lying between them. This CDR3 spans 14 amino acids. The full variable domain, its missing parts supplied by reference TRBV7-3 and TRBJ1-1, is GAGVSQTPSNKVTEKGKYVELRCDPISGHTALYWYRQSLGQGPEFLIYFQGTGAADDSGLPNDRFFAVRPEGSVSTLKIQRTERGDSAVYLCASSLRHPDTEAFFGQGTRLTVV.